Listed below are T cell receptor beta chains from one sample, sequenced in a study of blood T cell repertoires in COVID-19. Assay: immunoSEQ multiplex PCR; the TCRdb copy retains only in-frame clones and omits some. Among a few hundred thousand clones listed, around 88% were seen once. Sequenced material: peripheral blood. The receptors derive from a young woman who had recovered from COVID-19. Both conserved end residues are part of each CDR3. Each record gives: D gene, V gene, clone size, J gene, CDR3 protein, CDR3 DNA. A D gene is named only where the DNA matches it firmly. Expanded clones get a size class; other rows say once, few or many, or leave the size out.

>-|TRBV29-1|-|TRBJ2-4
CSVDLAPNIQYF
TGCAGCGTTGATCTGGCCCCAAACATTCAGTACTTC
>TRBD1|TRBV12-3/TRBV12-4|-|TRBJ1-1
CASRGGQGEAFF
TGTGCCAGCAGAGGCGGACAGGGTGAAGCTTTCTTT
>-|TRBV5-6|-|TRBJ1-5
CASSLSTARQPQHF
TGTGCCAGCAGCTTGTCCACAGCCCGACAGCCCCAGCATTTT
>-|TRBV6-5|-|TRBJ1-5
CASSPQGGNQPQHF
TGTGCCAGCAGCCCACAGGGTGGCAATCAGCCCCAGCATTTT
>-|TRBV7-9|-|TRBJ1-5
CASSQGFQPQHF
TGTGCCAGCAGCCAGGGTTTTCAGCCCCAGCATTTT
>-|TRBV7-2|-|TRBJ1-3
CASSLASSGNTIYF
TGTGCCAGCAGCTTAGCGAGCTCTGGAAACACCATATATTTT
>-|TRBV7-8|few|TRBJ1-1
CASSPSAGESFF
TGTGCCAGCAGCCCAAGTGCGGGAGAATCTTTCTTT
>-|TRBV7-9|-|TRBJ2-2
CASSLLAGDTGELFF
TGTGCCAGCAGCTTATTGGCAGGGGATACCGGGGAGCTGTTTTTT
>TRBD1|TRBV15|-|TRBJ1-2
CATGTGNYGYTF
TGTGCCACCGGGACAGGGAACTATGGCTACACCTTC
>-|TRBV19|few|TRBJ2-1
CASSTGAESYNEQFF
TGTGCCAGTAGTACAGGGGCTGAATCCTACAATGAGCAGTTCTTC
>TRBD1|TRBV24-1|-|TRBJ1-5
CATSDKGQGAWEPQHF
TGTGCCACCAGTGATAAGGGGCAGGGGGCATGGGAGCCCCAGCATTTT
>-|TRBV29-1|-|TRBJ2-7
CSVVKTGDSYEQYF
TGCAGCGTCGTTAAGACAGGTGACTCCTACGAGCAGTACTTC
>TRBD1|TRBV7-9|-|TRBJ1-1
CASSLNRGATEAFF
TGTGCCAGCAGCTTGAACAGGGGGGCCACTGAAGCTTTCTTT
>TRBD2|TRBV7-2|-|TRBJ2-2
CASSLRKAGTNTGELFF
TGTGCCAGCAGCTTAAGAAAAGCGGGGACGAACACCGGGGAGCTGTTTTTT
>-|TRBV5-4|-|TRBJ2-7
CASSLENRMDYEQYF
TGTGCCAGCAGCTTGGAGAACAGGATGGACTACGAGCAGTACTTC
>-|TRBV3-1/TRBV3-2|-|TRBJ1-1
CASSQLGTSEAFF
TGTGCCAGCAGCCAACTAGGGACATCCGAAGCTTTCTTT
>-|TRBV29-1|once|TRBJ1-2
CSVERIQDYGYTF
TGCAGCGTTGAACGCATACAGGACTATGGCTACACCTTC
>-|TRBV18|-|TRBJ1-1
CASSPPSNQETEAFF
TGTGCCAGCTCACCACCGAGTAATCAGGAAACTGAAGCTTTCTTT
>-|TRBV12-3/TRBV12-4|-|TRBJ1-2
CASSLGSYYGYTF
TGTGCCAGCAGTTTAGGTAGTTACTATGGCTACACCTTC
>-|TRBV5-6|-|TRBJ2-7
CASSLAGGHYEQYF
TGTGCCAGCAGCTTGGCCGGAGGGCACTACGAGCAGTACTTC
>-|TRBV7-2|-|TRBJ2-5
CASSLSATGTQYF
TGTGCCAGCAGCTTATCCGCTACCGGGACCCAGTACTTC
>TRBD1|TRBV28|-|TRBJ1-2
CASSLGQGGGYTF
TGTGCCAGCAGCCTTGGACAGGGAGGTGGCTACACCTTC
>-|TRBV28|-|TRBJ1-4
CASSLVAEKLFF
TGTGCCAGCAGTTTGGTAGCGGAAAAACTGTTTTTT